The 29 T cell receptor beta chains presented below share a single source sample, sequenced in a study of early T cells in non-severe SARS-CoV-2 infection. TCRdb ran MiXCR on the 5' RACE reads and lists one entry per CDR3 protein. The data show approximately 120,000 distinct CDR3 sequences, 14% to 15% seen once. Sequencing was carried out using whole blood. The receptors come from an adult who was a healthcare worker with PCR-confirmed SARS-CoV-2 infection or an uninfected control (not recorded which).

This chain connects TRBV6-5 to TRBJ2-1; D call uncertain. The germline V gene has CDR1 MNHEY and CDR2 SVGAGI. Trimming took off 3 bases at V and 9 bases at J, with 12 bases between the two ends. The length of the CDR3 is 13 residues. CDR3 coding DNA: TGTGCCAGCAGTTATGATGGGGAAGGTGAGCAGTTCTTC. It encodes CASSYDGEGEQFF.

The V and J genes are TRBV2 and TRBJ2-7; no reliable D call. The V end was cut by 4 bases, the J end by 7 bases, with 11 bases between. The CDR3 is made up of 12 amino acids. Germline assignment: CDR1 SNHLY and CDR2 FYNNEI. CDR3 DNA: TGTGCCAGCAGTGTTAACCCCCTAGAGCAGTACTTC. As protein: CASSVNPLEQYF.

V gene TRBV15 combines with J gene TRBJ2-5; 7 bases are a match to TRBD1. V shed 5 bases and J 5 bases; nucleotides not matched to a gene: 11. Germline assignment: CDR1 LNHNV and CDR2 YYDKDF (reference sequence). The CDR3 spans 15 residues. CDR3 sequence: CATSPRQGVMETQYF. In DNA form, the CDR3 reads TGTGCCACCAGCCCCAGGCAGGGGGTGATGGAGACCCAGTACTTC.

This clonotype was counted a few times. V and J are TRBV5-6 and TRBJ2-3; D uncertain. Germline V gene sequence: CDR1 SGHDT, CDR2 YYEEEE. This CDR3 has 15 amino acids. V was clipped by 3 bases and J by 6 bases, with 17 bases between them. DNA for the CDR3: TGTGCCAGCAGCTGGAGACCTACCGGTGTCGATACGCAGTATTTT. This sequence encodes CASSWRPTGVDTQYF.

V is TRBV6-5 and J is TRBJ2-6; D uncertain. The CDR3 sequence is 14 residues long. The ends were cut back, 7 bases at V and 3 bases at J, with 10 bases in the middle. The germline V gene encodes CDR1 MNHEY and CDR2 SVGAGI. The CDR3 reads CASKWGFGANVLTF. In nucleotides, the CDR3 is TGTGCCAGCAAGTGGGGATTTGGGGCCAACGTCCTGACTTTC.

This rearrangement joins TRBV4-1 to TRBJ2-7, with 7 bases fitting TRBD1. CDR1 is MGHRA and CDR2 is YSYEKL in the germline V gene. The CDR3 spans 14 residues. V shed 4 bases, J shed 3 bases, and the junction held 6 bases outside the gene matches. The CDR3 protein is CASSPRQGDYEQYF. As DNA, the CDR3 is TGCGCCAGCAGCCCCCGACAGGGTGACTACGAGCAGTACTTC.

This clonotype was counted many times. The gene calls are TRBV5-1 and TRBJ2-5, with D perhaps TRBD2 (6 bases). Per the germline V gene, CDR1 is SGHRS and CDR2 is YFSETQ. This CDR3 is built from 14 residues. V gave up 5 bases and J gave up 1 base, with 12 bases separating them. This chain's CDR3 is CASSRGTLQETQYF. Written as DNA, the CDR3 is TGCGCCAGCAGTCGGGGGACCCTCCAAGAGACCCAGTACTTC.

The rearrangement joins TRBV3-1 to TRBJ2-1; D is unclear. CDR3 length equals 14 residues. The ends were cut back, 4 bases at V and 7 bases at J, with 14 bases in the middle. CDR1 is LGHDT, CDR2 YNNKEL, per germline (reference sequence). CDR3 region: CASSPRLPYNEQFF. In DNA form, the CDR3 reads TGTGCCAGCAGCCCTAGACTCCCTTATAATGAGCAGTTCTTC.

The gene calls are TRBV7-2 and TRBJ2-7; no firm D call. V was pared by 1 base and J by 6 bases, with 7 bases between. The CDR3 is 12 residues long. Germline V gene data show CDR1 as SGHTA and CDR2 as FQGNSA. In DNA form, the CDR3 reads TGTACCAGCAGCTTAGACCTGCTCGAGCAGTACTTC. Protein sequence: CTSSLDLLEQYF.

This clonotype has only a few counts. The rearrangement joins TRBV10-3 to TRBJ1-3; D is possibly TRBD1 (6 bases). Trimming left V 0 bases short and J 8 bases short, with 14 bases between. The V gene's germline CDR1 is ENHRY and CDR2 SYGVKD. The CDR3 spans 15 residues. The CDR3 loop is CAISESQGIRDTIYF. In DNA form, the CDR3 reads TGTGCCATCAGTGAGTCCCAGGGGATCCGAGACACCATATATTTT.

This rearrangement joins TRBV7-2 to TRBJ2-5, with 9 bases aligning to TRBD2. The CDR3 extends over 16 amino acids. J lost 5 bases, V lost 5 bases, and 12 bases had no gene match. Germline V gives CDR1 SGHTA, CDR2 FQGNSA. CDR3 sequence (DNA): TGTGCCAGCAGCCGCGGTGGAGTAGCGGGGGAGGAGACCCAGTACTTC. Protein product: CASSRGGVAGEETQYF.

Here the CDR3 DNA reads TGTGCCAGTACGGCCTTCGGACAATCCGATGAAAAACTGTTTTTT. Translated, it gives CASTAFGQSDEKLFF. The J gene is TRBJ1-4, the V gene TRBV19, with D maybe TRBD1 (5 bases). V shed 7 bases and J shed 6 bases, with 18 bases lying between them. The CDR3 consists of 15 residues. Per germline, CDR1 LNHDA and CDR2 SQIVND (reference sequence).

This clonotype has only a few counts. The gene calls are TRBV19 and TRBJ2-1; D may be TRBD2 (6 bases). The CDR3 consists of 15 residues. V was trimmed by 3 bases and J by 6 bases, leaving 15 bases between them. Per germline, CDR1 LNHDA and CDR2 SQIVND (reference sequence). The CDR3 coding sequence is TGTGCCAGTAGTATGGGCGGGACTCGGGCCAATGAGCAGTTCTTC. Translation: CASSMGGTRANEQFF.

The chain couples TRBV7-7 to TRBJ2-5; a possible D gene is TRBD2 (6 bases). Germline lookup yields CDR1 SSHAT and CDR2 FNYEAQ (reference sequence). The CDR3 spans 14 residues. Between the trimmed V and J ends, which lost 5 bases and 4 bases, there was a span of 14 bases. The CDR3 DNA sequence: TGTGCCAGCAGCCGCGTTCCCGGGAGAGAGACCCAGTACTTC. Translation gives CASSRVPGRETQYF.

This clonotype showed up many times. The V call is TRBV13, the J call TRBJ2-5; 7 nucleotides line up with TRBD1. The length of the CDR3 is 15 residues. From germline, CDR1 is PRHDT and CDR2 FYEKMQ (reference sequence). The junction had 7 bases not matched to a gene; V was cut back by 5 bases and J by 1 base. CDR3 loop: CASSLGAGGQETQYF. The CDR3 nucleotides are TGTGCCAGCAGCCTTGGGGCAGGGGGCCAAGAGACCCAGTACTTC.

CDR3 DNA: TGCAGTGCTAAGAGAGGGATCGGGGAGCAGTACTTC. Translating it yields CSAKRGIGEQYF. The chain employs TRBV20-1 and TRBJ2-7, with D tentatively TRBD2 (5 bases). Trimming removed 4 bases at V and 7 bases at J, with 14 bases between. This CDR3 is built from 12 residues. Germline CDR1 is DFQATT and CDR2 is SNEGSKA (reference sequence).

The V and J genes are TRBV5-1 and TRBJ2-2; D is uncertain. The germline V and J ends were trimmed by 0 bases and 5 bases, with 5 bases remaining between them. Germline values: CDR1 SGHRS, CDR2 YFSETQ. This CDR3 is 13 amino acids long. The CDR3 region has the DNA TGCGCCAGCAGCTTGGAGAGGACCGGGGAGCTGTTTTTT. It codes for CASSLERTGELFF.

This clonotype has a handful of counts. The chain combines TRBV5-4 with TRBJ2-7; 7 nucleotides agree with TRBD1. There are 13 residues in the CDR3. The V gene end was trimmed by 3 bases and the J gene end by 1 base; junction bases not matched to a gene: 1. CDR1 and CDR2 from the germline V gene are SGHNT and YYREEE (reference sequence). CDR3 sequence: CASSWDSSYEQYF. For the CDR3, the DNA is TGTGCCAGCAGCTGGGACAGTTCCTACGAGCAGTACTTC.

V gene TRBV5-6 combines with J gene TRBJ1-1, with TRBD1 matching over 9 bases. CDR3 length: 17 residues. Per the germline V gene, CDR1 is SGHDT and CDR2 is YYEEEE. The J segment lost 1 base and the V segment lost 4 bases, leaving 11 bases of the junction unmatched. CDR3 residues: CASSTGQGWGWNTEAFF. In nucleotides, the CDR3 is TGTGCCAGCAGCACCGGACAGGGGTGGGGATGGAACACTGAAGCTTTCTTT.

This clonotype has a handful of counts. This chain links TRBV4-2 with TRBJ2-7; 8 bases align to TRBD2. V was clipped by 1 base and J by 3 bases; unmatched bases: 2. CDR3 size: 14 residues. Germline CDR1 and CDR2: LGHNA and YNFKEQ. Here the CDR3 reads CASSQGLANYEQYF. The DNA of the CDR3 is TGTGCCAGCAGCCAAGGACTAGCGAACTACGAGCAGTACTTC.

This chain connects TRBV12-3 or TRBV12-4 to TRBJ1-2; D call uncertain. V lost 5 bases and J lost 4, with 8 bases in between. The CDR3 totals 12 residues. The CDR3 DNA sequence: TGTGCCAGCAGTGCCCGTCTCTATGGCTACACCTTC. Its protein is CASSARLYGYTF.

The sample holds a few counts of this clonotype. The CDR3 loop reads CASSIKGLYGYTF. DNA for the CDR3: TGTGCCAGTAGTATTAAGGGGCTGTACGGCTACACCTTC. The V gene is TRBV19, the J gene TRBJ1-2; D may be TRBD1 (5 bases). Trimming shortened V by 3 bases and J by 8 bases, and 13 bases separated the two germline ends. This CDR3 is built from 13 residues. Germline CDR1 is LNHDA and CDR2 is SQIVND (reference sequence).

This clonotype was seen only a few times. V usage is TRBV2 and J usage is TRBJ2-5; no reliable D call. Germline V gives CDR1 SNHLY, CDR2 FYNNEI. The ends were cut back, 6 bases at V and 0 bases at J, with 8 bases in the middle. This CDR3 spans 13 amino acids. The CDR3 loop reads CASSGDNQETQYF. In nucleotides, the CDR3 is TGTGCCAGCAGCGGAGACAACCAAGAGACCCAGTACTTC.

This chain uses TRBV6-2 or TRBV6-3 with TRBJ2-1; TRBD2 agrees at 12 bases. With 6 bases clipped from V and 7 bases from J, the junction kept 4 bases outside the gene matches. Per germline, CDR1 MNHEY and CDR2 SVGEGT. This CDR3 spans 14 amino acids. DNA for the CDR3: TGTGCCAGCAGAACTAGCGGGGGGTGGAATGAGCAGTTCTTC. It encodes CASRTSGGWNEQFF.

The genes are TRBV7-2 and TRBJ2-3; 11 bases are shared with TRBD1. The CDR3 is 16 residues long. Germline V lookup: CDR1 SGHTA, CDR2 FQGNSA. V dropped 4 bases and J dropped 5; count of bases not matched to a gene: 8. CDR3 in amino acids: CASSSSGQGAQDTQYF. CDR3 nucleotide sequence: TGTGCCAGCAGCTCATCCGGACAGGGGGCGCAAGATACGCAGTATTTT.

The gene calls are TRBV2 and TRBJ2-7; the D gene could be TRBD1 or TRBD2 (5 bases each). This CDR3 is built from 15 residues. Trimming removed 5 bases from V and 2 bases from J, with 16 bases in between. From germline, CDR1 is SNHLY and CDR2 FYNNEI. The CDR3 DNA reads TGTGCCAGCAGTCTAGGGACCGATCCTACCTACGAGCAGTACTTC. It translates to CASSLGTDPTYEQYF.

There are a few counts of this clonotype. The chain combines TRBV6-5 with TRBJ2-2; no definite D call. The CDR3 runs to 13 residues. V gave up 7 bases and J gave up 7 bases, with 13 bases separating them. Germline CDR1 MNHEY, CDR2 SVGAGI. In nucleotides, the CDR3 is TGTGCCAGCAACGCCCCGGGTCACGGGGAGCTGTTTTTT. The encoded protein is CASNAPGHGELFF.

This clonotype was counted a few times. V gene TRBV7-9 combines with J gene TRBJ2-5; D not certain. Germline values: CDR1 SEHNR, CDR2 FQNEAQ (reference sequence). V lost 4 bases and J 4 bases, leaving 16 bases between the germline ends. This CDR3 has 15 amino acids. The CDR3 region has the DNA TGTGCCAGCAGCTCCAAGACGGGCCCAGGAGAGACCCAGTACTTC. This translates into CASSSKTGPGETQYF.

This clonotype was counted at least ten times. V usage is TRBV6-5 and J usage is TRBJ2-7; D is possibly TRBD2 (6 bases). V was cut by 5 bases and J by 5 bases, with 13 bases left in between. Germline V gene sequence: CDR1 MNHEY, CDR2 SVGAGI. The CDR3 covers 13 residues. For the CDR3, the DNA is TGTGCCAGCAGTCGGAGGGGAAAGAACGAGCAGTACTTC. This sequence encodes CASSRRGKNEQYF.